The 27 T cell receptor beta chains presented below share a single source sample, sequenced in a study of blood T cell repertoires in COVID-19. Repertoires were generated with immunoSEQ multiplex PCR, while TCRdb's copy carries only in-frame clones and drops some. The sample shows 200,000 to 250,000 clones, almost 90% of them seen only once. The sequencing sample was made of peripheral blood. The receptors shown here come from a woman aged 55-69 years with acute or convalescent COVID-19.

The chain links TRBV11-3 to TRBJ2-3, with no clear D. The germline gives CDR1 SGHNT, CDR2 YENEEA. This CDR3 has 13 residues. V lost 1 base and J 2 bases, leaving 4 bases between the germline ends. The CDR3 protein is CASSLGATDTQYF. The CDR3 nucleotides read TGTGCCAGCAGCTTAGGGGCCACAGATACGCAGTATTTT.

This clone has just one count. The chain joins TRBV3-1 (or the pseudogene TRBV3-2) to TRBJ1-3, with TRBD1 as a possible D gene (6 bases). The germline V gene has CDR1 LGHDT and CDR2 YNNKEL (reference sequence). Trimming shortened V by 2 bases and J by 0 bases, and 14 bases separated the two germline ends. The CDR3 loop spans 17 amino acids. CDR3 DNA sequence: TGTGCCAGCAGCCAATCAATCAGGACAGACTCTGGAAACACCATATATTTT. This translates into CASSQSIRTDSGNTIYF.

V and J are TRBV27 and TRBJ1-6; 8 nucleotides agree with TRBD1. The V and J ends lost 6 bases and 2 bases, in that order; junction bases with no gene match: 9. From germline, CDR1 is MNHEY and CDR2 SMNVEV (reference sequence). The CDR3 length is 17 residues. CDR3 bases: TGTGCCAGCAGCCTTGGACAGGGAATGCCCTATAATTCACCCCTCCACTTT. Translation: CASSLGQGMPYNSPLHF.

This clone was detected only once. The CDR3 here is CASTVSGGNNYEQYF. CDR3 in DNA: TGTGCCAGCACCGTTTCCGGGGGGAATAACTACGAGCAGTACTTC. The V gene is TRBV6-5, the J gene TRBJ2-7; 7 bases are shared with TRBD2. The CDR3 spans 15 residues. V shed 7 bases and J 3 bases; nucleotides not matched to a gene: 12. Germline V CDR1 and CDR2: MNHEY, SVGAGI.

There are many counts of this clone. The genes are TRBV11-2 and TRBJ2-1, with 10 bases aligning to TRBD2. In germline, CDR1 is SGHAT, CDR2 FQNNGV. The CDR3 has 15 amino acids. The V gene end was trimmed by 6 bases and the J gene end by 7 bases; junction bases not matched to a gene: 9. In DNA, the CDR3 is TGTGCCAGCAGAGATCTCAAAGCGGGAGGGAATGAGCAGTTCTTC. This sequence encodes CASRDLKAGGNEQFF. Filled out from reference TRBV11-2 and TRBJ2-1, the complete variable domain reads EAGVAQSPRYKIIEKRQSVAFWCNPISGHATLYWYQQILGQGPKLLIQFQNNGVVDDSQLPKDRFSAERLKGVDSTLKIQPAKLEDSAVYLCASRDLKAGGNEQFFGPGTRLTVL.

The rearrangement uses TRBV5-4 and TRBJ2-1; 9 bases are a match to TRBD2. The germline CDR1 and CDR2 sequences are SGHNT and YYREEE (reference sequence). The CDR3 contains 18 residues. V shed 0 bases, J shed 6 bases, and the junction held 13 bases outside the gene matches. The DNA for the CDR3 is TGTGCCAGCAGCTTGGCCATCTTAGCGGGAGAGCCGGGCAATGAGCAGTTCTTC. It encodes CASSLAILAGEPGNEQFF.

The CDR3 loop is CASSVDRGPNEKLFF. In DNA form, the CDR3 reads TGTGCCAGCAGCGTCGACAGGGGGCCTAATGAAAAACTGTTTTTT. The chain uses TRBV9 and TRBJ1-4; 10 nucleotides agree with TRBD1. Germline CDR1 SGDLS, CDR2 YYNGEE. Trimming took 2 bases from V and 3 from J; bases not matched to a gene: 1. The CDR3 extends over 15 amino acids.

Only a few counts were recorded for this clone. The chain recombines TRBV5-1 with TRBJ2-7, with D unresolved. CDR3 length equals 14 residues. In germline, CDR1 is SGHRS, CDR2 YFSETQ. The V gene lost 4 bases and the J gene lost 0 bases, with 11 bases spanning the gap. The CDR3 region is CASSPQHDSYEQYF. CDR3 DNA: TGCGCCAGCAGCCCCCAACACGACTCCTACGAGCAGTACTTC.

This clone was picked up a small number of times. This rearrangement joins TRBV6-1 to TRBJ1-2; a possible D gene is TRBD1 (6 bases). Germline CDR1 and CDR2: MNHNS and SASEGT. Trimming took off 3 bases at V and 4 bases at J, with 12 bases between the two ends. This CDR3 spans 14 amino acids. The CDR3 here is CASSDTGTRYGYTF. The CDR3 DNA sequence: TGTGCCAGCAGTGATACCGGGACACGCTATGGCTACACCTTC.

The chain links TRBV4-3 to TRBJ1-2, with TRBD1 matching 7 bases. V was clipped by 4 bases and J by 3 bases; unmatched bases: 8. The CDR3 is 15 amino acids. Germline lookup yields CDR1 LGHNA and CDR2 YSLEER. The CDR3 DNA sequence: TGCGCCAGCAGCCTTGAACAGGGGACTGACTATGGCTACACCTTC. Translating it yields CASSLEQGTDYGYTF.

The J gene is TRBJ2-4, the V gene TRBV3-1 (or the pseudogene TRBV3-2); D remains unclear. The ends were cut back, 1 base at V and 2 bases at J, with 21 bases in the middle. Germline V CDR1 and CDR2: LGHDT, YNNKEL (reference sequence). The CDR3 loop spans 19 amino acids. The CDR3: CASSQVYYPAEPSKNIQYF. The CDR3 DNA sequence: TGTGCCAGCAGCCAAGTCTATTACCCCGCCGAGCCCTCCAAAAACATTCAGTACTTC.

The chain's CDR3 is CASSAGRGTNEKLFF. The CDR3 nucleotides are TGTGCCAGCTCAGCAGGACGGGGAACTAATGAAAAACTGTTTTTT. The chain couples TRBV18 to TRBJ1-4, with D uncertain. CDR1 is KGHSH and CDR2 is LQKENI in the germline V gene. The CDR3 is 15 residues long. Trimming took off 5 bases at V and 1 base at J, with 11 bases between the two ends.

A single count supports this clone. This chain joins TRBV6-6 and TRBJ1-6; tentative D call: TRBD1 (5 bases). The length of the CDR3 is 16 residues. The V gene lost 0 bases and the J gene lost 10 bases, with 16 bases spanning the gap. The germline gives CDR1 MNHNY, CDR2 SVGAGI (reference sequence). The CDR3 DNA is TGTGCCAGCAGTTACTCGGAGGGGCGAGAAAGGTCACCCCTCCACTTT. Its translation: CASSYSEGRERSPLHF.

This rearrangement joins TRBV7-2 to TRBJ2-7; TRBD2 might be the D (5 bases). Germline-derived CDR1 and CDR2 are SGHTA and FQGNSA. V dropped 1 base and J dropped 4 bases, with 14 bases sitting between them. This CDR3 region has 15 residues. The CDR3 is CASSLGSSRQYEQYF. In nucleotides, the CDR3 is TGTGCCAGCAGCTTAGGGTCTAGCAGACAATACGAGCAGTACTTC.

CDR3 DNA: TGCAGCGCCGGTGAAGGGGGGAACACTGAAGCTTTCTTT. It translates to CSAGEGGNTEAFF. The gene calls are TRBV29-1 and TRBJ1-1; a weak D match, TRBD1 (6 bases). Germline-derived CDR1 and CDR2 are SQVTM and ANQGSEA. V was shortened by 7 bases and J by 1 base, with 13 bases between the two germline ends. The CDR3 contains 13 residues.

The chain combines TRBV7-2 with TRBJ1-5; D remains unclear. This CDR3 region has 14 residues. V lost 3 bases to trimming and J lost 0 bases, with 6 bases between them. Germline V gene lookup returns CDR1 SGHTA and CDR2 FQGNSA. CDR3 residues: CASSFDYSNQPQHF. The CDR3 region has the DNA TGTGCCAGCAGCTTTGACTATAGCAATCAGCCCCAGCATTTT. Drawing the rest from reference TRBV7-2 and TRBJ1-5, the complete variable domain is GAGVSQSPSNKVTEKGKDVELRCDPISGHTALYWYRQSLGQGLEFLIYFQGNSAPDKSGLPSDRFSAERTGGSVSTLTIQRTQQEDSAVYLCASSFDYSNQPQHFGDGTRLSIL.

V and J are TRBV5-8 and TRBJ1-6; 7 bases map to TRBD1. The germline CDR1 and CDR2 sequences are SGHTS and YDEGEE. The V gene end was trimmed by 6 bases and the J gene end by 7 bases; junction bases not matched to a gene: 10. CDR3 length: 15 residues. CDR3 in DNA: TGTGCCAGCAATCAGAGGGGGACAGTCAATTCACCCCTCCACTTT. It is translated as CASNQRGTVNSPLHF.

The chain links TRBV3-1 (or the pseudogene TRBV3-2) to TRBJ2-3; 9 bases are a match to TRBD2. The junction had 7 bases not matched to a gene; V was cut back by 0 bases and J by 6 bases. Germline V CDR1 and CDR2: LGHDT, YNNKEL (reference sequence). CDR3 length equals 16 residues. CDR3 loop: CASSQDGGLASDTQYF. The CDR3, as DNA: TGTGCCAGCAGCCAAGATGGGGGACTAGCCAGCGATACGCAGTATTTT.

The chain uses TRBV2 and TRBJ1-4; D not certain. Germline values: CDR1 SNHLY, CDR2 FYNNEI. CDR3 length: 11 residues. Trimming took 4 bases from V and 7 from J, leaving 4 bases between them. The CDR3 DNA sequence: TGTGCCAGCAGTGTCGGTGAAAAACTGTTTTTT. Translated, it gives CASSVGEKLFF.

The genes are TRBV6-2 or TRBV6-3 and TRBJ1-4; 8 nucleotides align to TRBD1. Trimming took 4 bases from V and 0 from J; bases not matched to a gene: 4. This CDR3 region has 16 residues. Germline V gene data show CDR1 as MNHEY and CDR2 as SVGEGT. CDR3 DNA: TGTGCCAGCAGTTCTGGACAGGGCGCAACTAATGAAAAACTGTTTTTT. Amino acid sequence: CASSSGQGATNEKLFF.

The rearrangement joins TRBV30 to TRBJ2-6; no clear D gene. Germline V gene data show CDR1 as GTSNPN and CDR2 as SVGIG (reference sequence). The CDR3 is 15 residues long. Trimming left V 7 bases short and J 4 bases short, with 17 bases between. The CDR3 here is CAFRVFLWGANVLTF. In DNA form, the CDR3 reads TGTGCCTTCCGGGTGTTTCTCTGGGGGGCCAACGTCCTGACTTTC.

This chain connects TRBV18 to TRBJ1-4; the match to TRBD1 covers 7 bases. This CDR3 region has 15 residues. The V gene's germline CDR1 is KGHSH and CDR2 LQKENI. V trimming: 0 bases; J trimming: 8 bases; junction bases outside the gene matches: 6. The CDR3 here is CASSPPSAGGEKLFF. The CDR3 bases are TGTGCCAGCTCACCACCGTCAGCAGGGGGGGAAAAACTGTTTTTT.

CDR3 bases: TGCGCCAGCGAACCGAGCGGGGGTCTGAGCGGGGAGCTGTTTTTT. This codes for CASEPSGGLSGELFF. The chain employs TRBV10-1 and TRBJ2-2, with TRBD2 matching over 8 bases. Germline assignment: CDR1 WNHNN and CDR2 SYGVQD (reference sequence). CDR3 length equals 15 residues. The J segment lost 7 bases and the V segment lost 8 bases, leaving 12 bases of the junction unmatched.

This rearrangement joins TRBV7-6 to TRBJ1-4; a possible D gene is TRBD1 (6 bases). Trimming removed 5 bases at V and 1 base at J, with 14 bases between. Germline V gene lookup returns CDR1 SGHVS and CDR2 FNYEAQ. This CDR3 has 16 amino acids. The CDR3 nucleotides read TGTGCCAGCAGCCCACACAGGGTTGGAACTAATGAAAAACTGTTTTTT. This codes for CASSPHRVGTNEKLFF.

V gene TRBV19 combines with J gene TRBJ2-5, with TRBD1 identical over 10 bases. Germline V lookup: CDR1 LNHDA, CDR2 SQIVND (reference sequence). The ends lost 4 bases at V and 4 bases at J; junction bases unmatched: 6. The CDR3 has 15 amino acids. CDR3 loop: CASSTGDRGPETQYF. The CDR3 nucleotides are TGTGCCAGTAGTACCGGGGACAGGGGTCCAGAGACCCAGTACTTC.

The V and J genes are TRBV19 and TRBJ1-2, with 10 bases matching TRBD1. The germline gives CDR1 LNHDA, CDR2 SQIVND (reference sequence). The junction had 6 bases not matched to a gene; V was cut back by 0 bases and J by 2 bases. CDR3 length: 17 residues. CDR3 in DNA: TGTGCCAGTAGTATAGATCATCAGACAGGGGGCAACTATGGCTACACCTTC. Translated: CASSIDHQTGGNYGYTF.

The rearrangement uses TRBV7-9 and TRBJ2-7; maybe TRBD1 (5 bases). Trimming cost V 1 base and J 3 bases, with 10 bases left between them. In germline, CDR1 is SEHNR, CDR2 FQNEAQ (reference sequence). The CDR3 has 14 residues. In DNA, the CDR3 is TGTGCCAGCAGCTTAGGACAGAAGGTCTACGAGCAGTACTTC. As protein: CASSLGQKVYEQYF.